Listed below are T cell receptor beta chains from one sample, sequenced in a study of T cells expressing NK-cell markers. TCRdb reprocessed the 5' RACE reads, keeping one entry per CDR3 protein, no DNA. The sample spans about 160,000 distinct CDR3 sequences; the ten largest clones claim around a sixth. The specimen sequenced was blood T cells: a sorted CD56 or NKG2C T cell subset, CD4+ or CD8+ T cells, or bulk PBMC T cells (not recorded which). The receptors shown here come from a woman between 18 and 69 years old in good health. Both conserved end residues are part of each CDR3.

v_gene	j_gene	CDR3aa
TRBV5-1	TRBJ2-1	CASSFVTSGNNEQFF
TRBV11-2	TRBJ2-7	CASSLPGGYAQYF
TRBV5-8	TRBJ2-7	CASRPGLLSYEQYF
TRBV3-1	TRBJ2-5	CASSQGLVGVGETQYF
TRBV6-1	TRBJ2-1	CASSLRGSGSMEFF
TRBV15	TRBJ2-5	CATSGLIRETQYF
TRBV13	TRBJ2-1	CASSGRSLDYNEQFF
TRBV18	TRBJ2-4	CASSPGTQGIAKNIQYF
TRBV3-1	TRBJ2-3	CASSHRTGGSTQYF
TRBV12-3/TRBV12-4	TRBJ1-5	CASREGGLRQPQHF
TRBV5-5	TRBJ2-1	CASSLEQPTYNEQFF
TRBV9	TRBJ2-1	CASSARGDLAYNEQFF
TRBV12-3/TRBV12-4	TRBJ1-3	CASSYGQSSGNTIYF
TRBV5-6	TRBJ1-2	CASSLGTRRLYGYTF
TRBV28	TRBJ2-5	CASSSGSSGSETQYF
TRBV4-2	TRBJ2-3	CASGTSGRPDTQYF
TRBV11-2	TRBJ2-7	CASSLEISGLKYF